The 28 T cell receptor beta chains reported below all come from one sample, sequenced in a study of blood T cells in healthy people across ages. Through a sample-barcoded 5' primer and a J-beta primer mix, a second PCR was run for roughly 6 to 11 cycles. TCRdb redid the calling of the 5' RACE reads with MiXCR, one entry per CDR3 protein. The sample includes some 550,000 distinct CDR3 sequences, 40% to 55% of them seen just once. Sequencing was carried out using blood. Receptors originate from a man older than 75 in good health.

The chain combines TRBV4-3 with TRBJ2-7; no firm D call. CDR1 and CDR2 from the germline V gene are LGHNA and YSLEER. The V and J ends lost 2 bases and 6 bases respectively, with 17 bases between them. This CDR3 comprises 15 residues. The DNA of the CDR3 is TGCGCCAGCAGCCAACTATCCTCCGGATCAGGCGAGCAGTACTTC. Its translation is CASSQLSSGSGEQYF.

J is TRBJ1-2 and V is TRBV27, with D perhaps matching TRBD1 (5 bases). V was pared by 4 bases and J by 4 bases, with 13 bases between. The CDR3 is 14 residues long. The germline gives CDR1 MNHEY, CDR2 SMNVEV (reference sequence). This CDR3 reads CASSSPGEGYGYTF. Here the CDR3 DNA reads TGTGCCAGCAGTTCGCCGGGGGAAGGCTATGGCTACACCTTC.

This chain joins TRBV12-3 or TRBV12-4 and TRBJ2-6; 7 bases align to TRBD1. After removal of 3 bases from V and 0 bases from J, the junction contained 8 bases not matched to a gene. CDR3 length: 18 residues. In DNA, the CDR3 is TGTGCCAGCAGTTTCGAAGGGGGCTCTAACTCTGGGGCCAACGTCCTGACTTTC. Translation gives CASSFEGGSNSGANVLTF.

In regard to this clonotype: A read error may be the cause here, since a much bigger clone is one base away. This chain links TRBV6-6 with TRBJ2-3, with 11 bases identical to TRBD1. Trimming at V came to 4 bases and at J to 6 bases, leaving 9 bases not matched to a gene. CDR3 length: 16 amino acids. Germline assignment: CDR1 MNHNY and CDR2 SVGAGI (reference sequence). This chain's CDR3 is CASSFGQGALADTQYF. CDR3 DNA: TGTGCCAGCAGTTTCGGACAGGGGGCGCTGGCGGATACGCAGTATTTT.

V usage is TRBV4-3 and J usage is TRBJ2-1; TRBD2 agrees at 12 bases. The CDR3 sequence is 15 residues long. Germline CDR1 is LGHNA and CDR2 is YSLEER. Trimming took 0 bases from V and 8 from J; bases not matched to a gene: 2. CDR3 protein: CASSQDLAGGYEQFF. CDR3 bases: TGCGCCAGCAGCCAAGACCTAGCGGGAGGGTATGAGCAGTTCTTC.

V gene TRBV10-3 combines with J gene TRBJ2-1; 9 nucleotides align to TRBD2. From germline, CDR1 is ENHRY and CDR2 SYGVKD. J lost 0 bases, V lost 1 base, and 4 bases had no gene match. CDR3 size: 17 residues. CDR3 sequence reads: CAISEWSGRPSYNEQFF. As DNA, the CDR3 is TGTGCCATCAGTGAGTGGAGCGGGAGGCCCTCCTACAATGAGCAGTTCTTC.

Details on this clonotype: Relative to the germline gene, one junction end is altered; a read error may explain this. The genes are TRBV7-2 and TRBJ2-7, with D tentatively TRBD2 (5 bases). The CDR3 totals 14 residues. CDR1 is SGHTA and CDR2 is FQGNSA in the germline V gene. This CDR3 reads CANSSRVGGYEQYF. Written as DNA, the CDR3 is TGTGCCAACAGCTCCCGGGTCGGAGGCTACGAGCAGTACTTC.

The chain carries TRBV7-3 and TRBJ2-1; the match to TRBD2 covers 7 bases. The CDR3 is 16 residues long. The J segment lost 4 bases and the V segment lost 5 bases, leaving 11 bases of the junction unmatched. Germline-derived CDR1 and CDR2 are SGHTA and FQGTGA. This chain's CDR3 is CASSPVGGRGYNEQFF. The CDR3 bases are TGTGCCAGCAGCCCGGTAGGCGGGAGAGGGTACAATGAGCAGTTCTTC.

This clonotype has a count of ten or more. V usage is TRBV6-6 and J usage is TRBJ2-3; D may correspond to TRBD1 or TRBD2 (5 bases each). The CDR3 sequence is 16 residues long. Looked up from germline, CDR1 is MNHNY and CDR2 is SVGAGI (reference sequence). Trimming cost V 0 bases and J 2 bases, with 12 bases left between them. CDR3 protein: CASSYSNLGTTDTQYF. Here the CDR3 DNA reads TGTGCCAGCAGTTACTCGAATCTGGGGACCACAGATACGCAGTATTTT.

The sample holds one count of this clonotype. The V call is TRBV15, the J call TRBJ1-3; D is possibly TRBD1 (5 bases). Trimming removed 3 bases at V and 0 bases at J, with 18 bases between. The CDR3 consists of 18 residues. Germline CDR1 is LNHNV and CDR2 is YYDKDF (reference sequence). The CDR3 bases are TGTGCCACCAGCAGGGAGACAGCTTCCTACGGCTCTGGAAACACCATATATTTT. This codes for CATSRETASYGSGNTIYF.

The chain has TRBV29-1 and TRBJ2-5; D is ambiguous. This CDR3 has 11 residues. CDR1 and CDR2 (germline): SQVTM, ANQGSEA. Trimming left V 7 bases short and J 2 bases short, with 8 bases between. The CDR3 sequence is CSGAIQETQYF. The CDR3 DNA reads TGCAGCGGAGCTATACAAGAGACCCAGTACTTC.

V gene TRBV5-4 combines with J gene TRBJ1-2, with a tentative D call TRBD1 (5 bases). Germline assignment: CDR1 SGHNT and CDR2 YYREEE (reference sequence). CDR3 size: 15 residues. The germline V and J ends were trimmed by 0 bases and 6 bases, with 15 bases remaining between them. The CDR3 sequence: CASSLAGAGTHGYTF. For the CDR3, the DNA is TGTGCCAGCAGCTTGGCCGGGGCCGGGACCCATGGCTACACCTTC.

This clonotype was seen a few times. The V and J genes are TRBV7-9 and TRBJ2-7; tentative D call: TRBD1 (8 bases). Germline V lookup: CDR1 SEHNR, CDR2 FQNEAQ (reference sequence). The length of the CDR3 is 17 residues. V was trimmed by 5 bases and J by 0 bases, leaving 20 bases between them. CDR3 protein: CASSHDLGGTGSYEQYF. CDR3 in DNA: TGTGCCAGCAGCCACGACCTCGGGGGGACAGGCTCCTACGAGCAGTACTTC.

With respect to this clonotype: A junction boundary mismatches the germline segment, possibly from a read error. The CDR3 nucleotides read TGTGCCAGCAGCTTAGTATGGCGGTCCTTCAATGAGCAGTTCTTC. Amino acid sequence: CASSLVWRSFNEQFF. This chain joins TRBV7-2 and TRBJ2-1; no clear D. This CDR3 is 15 amino acids long. CDR1 is SGHTA, CDR2 FQGNSA, per germline.

The gene calls are TRBV15 and TRBJ2-7, with 15 bases that match TRBD2. The DNA end is a closer match to TRBJ2-5, so the J assignment may be wrong. Germline CDR1 is LNHNV and CDR2 is YYDKDF (reference sequence). This CDR3 is 17 amino acids long. The CDR3 DNA follows: TGTGCCACCAGCTGGGGACTAGCGGGAGGAACGGGAGAGACCCAGTACTTC. It translates to CATSWGLAGGTGETQYF.

This clonotype has only a few counts. The V call is TRBV20-1, the J call TRBJ1-2; D unresolved. Germline CDR1 is DFQATT and CDR2 is SNEGSKA (reference sequence). The CDR3 sequence is 12 residues long. V lost 3 bases, J lost 4 bases, and 9 bases lay in between. The CDR3 nucleotides read TGCAGTGCTAGTTTACGCAGCTATGGCTACACCTTC. Translated: CSASLRSYGYTF.

V gene TRBV28 combines with J gene TRBJ2-5; D may be TRBD2 (6 bases). Germline CDR1 reads MDHEN; CDR2 reads SYDVKM. Trimming left V 2 bases short and J 11 bases short, with 12 bases between. The CDR3 loop spans 12 amino acids. CDR3 loop: CASSLKTGEQYF. CDR3 nucleotides: TGTGCCAGCAGTTTAAAGACGGGAGAGCAGTACTTC.

This sequence joins TRBV29-1 and TRBJ2-7; 7 nucleotides agree with TRBD1. The CDR3 covers 12 residues. Germline CDR1 reads SQVTM; CDR2 reads ANQGSEA. V was clipped by 7 bases and J by 4 bases; unmatched bases: 7. The CDR3 protein is CSAGQTGYEQYF. CDR3 nucleotides: TGCAGCGCGGGACAGACGGGTTACGAGCAGTACTTC.

This clonotype was counted only a few times. CDR3 protein: CSAPRAGGGTDTQYF. As DNA, the CDR3 is TGCAGTGCTCCAAGAGCGGGAGGGGGCACAGATACGCAGTATTTT. The chain combines TRBV20-1 with TRBJ2-3, with 10 bases lining up with TRBD2. From germline, CDR1 is DFQATT and CDR2 SNEGSKA (reference sequence). CDR3 length: 15 residues. J gave up 1 base and V 5 bases, and 6 bases lay outside the gene matches.

The chain joins TRBV3-1 to TRBJ2-1, with TRBD1 matching 9 bases. The germline gives CDR1 LGHDT, CDR2 YNNKEL (reference sequence). V gave up 4 bases and J gave up 5 bases; unmatched junction bases: 12. The CDR3 has 17 residues. As DNA, the CDR3 is TGTGCCAGCAGCCTTGACACCGGGACAGGGATGAACAATGAGCAGTTCTTC. It encodes CASSLDTGTGMNNEQFF.

This clonotype was counted many times. This chain uses TRBV6-6 with TRBJ2-6, with 9 nucleotides matching TRBD1. CDR3 length equals 15 residues. The germline V gene has CDR1 MNHNY and CDR2 SVGAGI (reference sequence). DNA of the CDR3: TGTTCCACCGGGACAGGGAGCACCGGGGCCAACGTCCTGACTTTC. It specifies CSTGTGSTGANVLTF.

This clonotype was found many times. The rearrangement links TRBV12-3 or TRBV12-4 to TRBJ2-7; TRBD1 aligns across 7 bases. The ends lost 3 bases at V and 3 bases at J; junction bases unmatched: 2. The CDR3 sequence is 13 residues long. This CDR3 is CASSFGQDYEQYF. For the CDR3, the DNA is TGTGCCAGCAGTTTCGGACAGGACTACGAGCAGTACTTC.

This clonotype was recorded a few times. The CDR3 region is CASSLGTSGRVSYEQYF. As DNA, the CDR3 is TGTGCCAGCAGCCTCGGGACTAGCGGGAGAGTTAGCTACGAGCAGTACTTC. The chain uses TRBV7-2 and TRBJ2-4, with 14 bases matching TRBD2. The tail of the sequence fits TRBJ2-7 better, so the J call may be wrong. This CDR3 is 17 amino acids long. The germline CDR1 and CDR2 sequences are SGHTA and FQGNSA.

The chain joins TRBV6-5 to TRBJ2-2; 9 bases are a match to TRBD2. V shed 5 bases and J 7 bases; nucleotides not matched to a gene: 5. The V gene's germline CDR1 is MNHEY and CDR2 SVGAGI. The CDR3 consists of 14 residues. The CDR3 bases are TGTGCCAGCAGTGGGACTAGCAGGAGCGGGGAGCTGTTTTTT. This sequence encodes CASSGTSRSGELFF.

V is TRBV4-2 and J is TRBJ1-2; tentative D call: TRBD1 (5 bases). Per the germline V gene, CDR1 is LGHNA and CDR2 is YNFKEQ. This CDR3 contains 17 residues. V lost 4 bases, J lost 6 bases, and 24 bases lay in between. In DNA, the CDR3 is TGTGCCAGCAGCCCAGTCCCCGAGCAGTCAAGGGGTAATGGCTACACCTTC. Residues: CASSPVPEQSRGNGYTF.

The chain links TRBV6-2 or TRBV6-3 to TRBJ2-1; D tentatively reads TRBD1 or TRBD2 (5 bases each). The CDR3 contains 16 residues. Germline CDR1 reads MNHEY; CDR2 reads SVGEGT. V was cut by 3 bases and J by 5 bases, with 17 bases left in between. The CDR3, as DNA: TGTGCCAGCAGTTATCTCGGGACCCCCCCCAACAATGAGCAGTTCTTC. It yields the protein CASSYLGTPPNNEQFF.

The chain joins TRBV20-1 to TRBJ2-5, with D possibly TRBD2 on 6 matching bases. V was cut by 0 bases and J by 5 bases, with 13 bases left in between. Germline V gene data show CDR1 as DFQATT and CDR2 as SNEGSKA (reference sequence). This CDR3 region has 14 residues. The CDR3 is CSARDRGIGETQYF. CDR3 DNA sequence: TGCAGTGCTAGAGATCGGGGGATAGGGGAGACCCAGTACTTC.

The V gene is TRBV4-1, the J gene TRBJ1-4; D is possibly TRBD1 (5 bases). The germline CDR1 and CDR2 sequences are MGHRA and YSYEKL. The CDR3 covers 16 residues. V was shortened by 0 bases and J by 4 bases, with 12 bases between the two germline ends. CDR3 coding DNA: TGCGCCAGCAGCCAAGATACAGTTAGGGGTAATGAAAAACTGTTTTTT. As protein: CASSQDTVRGNEKLFF.